The 5 T cell receptor beta chains below come from one sample, sequenced in a study of cytomegalovirus exposure and HLA in healthy donors. Primers for the PCR totalled 60 Vbeta and 13 Jbeta. Sequencing was performed with immunoSEQ multiplex PCR; in TCRdb, only in-frame clones are kept and a portion is missing. This table has some 210,000 clones, about 90% appearing once. Sequencing was carried out using PBMCs. All receptors come from a man aged 25-45 years in good health and CMV-seronegative.

The chain recombines TRBV4-1 with TRBJ2-1; unclear D gene. The ends were cut back, 0 bases at V and 0 bases at J, with 9 bases in the middle. Germline V CDR1 and CDR2: MGHRA, YSYEKL. CDR3 length: 16 residues. CDR3 sequence: CASSQDHSSSYNEQFF. The CDR3 DNA reads TGCGCCAGCAGCCAAGATCACAGTAGCTCCTACAATGAGCAGTTCTTC.

This clone was observed a handful of times. The chain has TRBV27 and TRBJ2-1, with 9 bases aligning to TRBD2. V was pared by 6 bases and J by 4 bases, with 13 bases of the junction left unmatched. The CDR3 consists of 17 residues. Germline V gives CDR1 MNHEY, CDR2 SMNVEV (reference sequence). The CDR3 DNA reads TGTGCCAGCAGCTCCCGTGGCGGGGGGGCTGGGTACAATGAGCAGTTCTTC. This gives the protein CASSSRGGGAGYNEQFF.

The V call is TRBV6-5, the J call TRBJ1-4; TRBD1 matches at 8 bases. The CDR3 consists of 15 residues. CDR1 MNHEY and CDR2 SVGAGI come from the germline V gene. Germline trimming cut 6 bases from V and 7 bases from J; bases unmatched to any gene: 10. Here the CDR3 DNA reads TGTGCCAGCAGCCTCCGACAGGGGATCGGTGAAAAACTGTTTTTT. Its protein product is CASSLRQGIGEKLFF.

The rearrangement links TRBV29-1 to TRBJ2-6, with 10 bases that match TRBD1. This CDR3 region has 18 residues. Trimming took 7 bases from V and 3 from J; bases not matched to a gene: 15. Germline lookup yields CDR1 SQVTM and CDR2 ANQGSEA. The CDR3 nucleotides are TGCAGCGCCAGCGGGACAGGGGTTTCGTATGGTGGGGCCAACGTCCTGACTTTC. Protein sequence: CSASGTGVSYGGANVLTF.

This clone has only one observation. This chain joins TRBV4-2 and TRBJ2-5, with 10 bases identical to TRBD2. The germline CDR1 and CDR2 sequences are LGHNA and YNFKEQ. The J segment lost 6 bases and the V segment lost 4 bases, leaving 5 bases of the junction unmatched. The CDR3 is 14 residues long. The DNA of the CDR3 is TGTGCCAGCAGCCCAGCGGGAGGGCCGCAGACCCAGTACTTC. It codes for CASSPAGGPQTQYF.